This T cell receptor beta chain was sequenced during a study of shared clonotypes between healthy human individuals. Study observations and caveats: Compared with memory subsets, naive subsets generally had larger estimated richness.

As to this clone: Its antigen is unknown.

In the naive CD8 group, cells lacked CD45RO and were positively selected for CCR7, so terminally differentiated effector memory CD45RA+ cells were left out. Profiling relied on immunoSEQ multiplex PCR, and the TCRdb table lists in-frame clones only, not all of them. This sample has hundreds of thousands of clones; 90% to 95% occur once, and the top ten carry around 24%. This clonotype was obtained from a man aged 30 to 39 in good health. Sequenced input: naive CD8+ T cells sorted from blood.

The CDR3 here is CASSQYLDIYTEAFF. The CDR3 DNA reads as TGCGCCAGCAGCCAATATCTAGACATTTACACTGAAGCTTTCTTT. This sequence joins TRBV5-1 and TRBJ1-1; no firm D call. CDR3 length equals 15 residues. CDR1 is SGHRS, CDR2 YFSETQ, per germline. Trimming left V 4 bases short and J 3 bases short, with 16 bases between.